A selection of T cell receptor beta chains follows, all from one sample in a study of blood T cell repertoires in COVID-19. This table comes from immunoSEQ multiplex PCR, and its TCRdb copy is limited to in-frame clones, with some not included. Seen here are more than 120,000 clones, over 75% observed once, and the top ten hold under 4.5%. Material for sequencing was PBMCs or T cells enriched from blood (not recorded which). The receptors come from a man aged 50-60 years in a cohort exposed to, infected with or recovered from COVID-19 (not recorded which). The CDR3 runs from the conserved cysteine through the conserved F or W. Each record gives: clone size, V gene, CDR3 length, J gene, D gene, CDR3 protein, CDR3 DNA. D genes are given only for firm matches. Only some rows state a clone size, as once, few, many or a class for expanded clones.

abundance: .; v_gene: TRBV11-2; len: 14; j_gene: TRBJ2-3; d_gene: TRBD2; CDR3aa: CASSLGGGHNTQYF; CDR3nt: TGTGCCAGCAGCTTAGGGGGGGGTCACAATACGCAGTATTTT
abundance: .; v_gene: TRBV28; len: 12; j_gene: TRBJ1-2; d_gene: .; CDR3aa: CASSPRFYGYTF; CDR3nt: TGTGCCAGCAGCCCACGGTTCTATGGCTACACCTTC
abundance: .; v_gene: TRBV4-1; len: 14; j_gene: TRBJ2-2; d_gene: TRBD2; CDR3aa: CASSQGTSAGELFF; CDR3nt: TGCGCCAGCAGCCAGGGGACTAGCGCCGGGGAGCTGTTTTTT
abundance: .; v_gene: TRBV27; len: 14; j_gene: TRBJ1-2; d_gene: TRBD1; CDR3aa: CASRDRDRAYGYTF; CDR3nt: TGTGCCAGCAGGGACCGGGACAGGGCCTATGGCTACACCTTC
abundance: .; v_gene: TRBV19; len: 16; j_gene: TRBJ2-7; d_gene: TRBD2; CDR3aa: CASSGASGRIDGEQYF; CDR3nt: TGTGCCAGTAGTGGGGCTAGCGGGCGCATAGATGGCGAGCAGTACTTC
abundance: .; v_gene: TRBV2; len: 14; j_gene: TRBJ1-1; d_gene: .; CDR3aa: CASSARVVNTEAFF; CDR3nt: TGTGCCAGCAGTGCCAGGGTAGTGAACACTGAAGCTTTCTTT
abundance: .; v_gene: TRBV18; len: 17; j_gene: TRBJ2-6; d_gene: .; CDR3aa: CASSPPAGWSGANVLTF; CDR3nt: TGTGCCAGCTCACCACCCGCAGGGTGGTCTGGGGCCAACGTCCTGACTTTC
abundance: .; v_gene: TRBV29-1; len: 12; j_gene: TRBJ2-6; d_gene: .; CDR3aa: CSVDTGANVLTF; CDR3nt: TGCAGCGTCGACACTGGGGCCAACGTCCTGACTTTC
abundance: .; v_gene: TRBV4-1; len: 15; j_gene: TRBJ1-2; d_gene: .; CDR3aa: CASSQEVTAVYGYTF; CDR3nt: TGCGCCAGCAGCCAAGAGGTGACAGCAGTATATGGCTACACCTTC
abundance: .; v_gene: TRBV7-2; len: 15; j_gene: TRBJ1-6; d_gene: .; CDR3aa: CASRLAGPVNSPLHF; CDR3nt: TGTGCCAGCAGGCTGGCGGGACCGGTAAATTCACCCCTCCACTTT
abundance: once; v_gene: TRBV7-3; len: 13; j_gene: TRBJ2-2; d_gene: .; CDR3aa: CASSNQGSGELFF; CDR3nt: TGTGCCAGCAGCAATCAGGGGTCCGGGGAGCTGTTTTTT
abundance: once; v_gene: TRBV5-5; len: 16; j_gene: TRBJ1-1; d_gene: TRBD1; CDR3aa: CASSLSPTGAHPEAFF; CDR3nt: TGTGCCAGCAGCTTATCGCCCACAGGGGCACATCCTGAAGCTTTCTTT
abundance: .; v_gene: TRBV10-3; len: 11; j_gene: TRBJ2-7; d_gene: .; CDR3aa: CAIRAAYEQYF; CDR3nt: TGTGCCATCAGGGCGGCGTACGAGCAGTACTTC
abundance: .; v_gene: TRBV5-3; len: 17; j_gene: TRBJ2-2; d_gene: TRBD2; CDR3aa: CARSPGLAGANTGELFF; CDR3nt: TGTGCCAGAAGCCCGGGACTAGCGGGGGCGAACACCGGGGAGCTGTTTTTT
abundance: .; v_gene: TRBV7-2; len: 15; j_gene: TRBJ1-2; d_gene: TRBD1; CDR3aa: CASSSYRGGVDGYTF; CDR3nt: TGTGCCAGCAGCTCTTACAGGGGAGGAGTTGATGGCTACACCTTC
abundance: .; v_gene: TRBV4-1; len: 17; j_gene: TRBJ2-5; d_gene: TRBD2; CDR3aa: CASTGRIAGGAAETQYF; CDR3nt: TGCGCCAGCACCGGACGGATAGCGGGGGGAGCGGCGGAGACCCAGTACTTC
abundance: few; v_gene: TRBV18; len: 14; j_gene: TRBJ1-2; d_gene: .; CDR3aa: CASARTEGNYGYTF; CDR3nt: TGTGCCAGCGCGCGGACAGAGGGGAACTATGGCTACACCTTC
abundance: .; v_gene: TRBV7-2; len: 15; j_gene: TRBJ2-7; d_gene: TRBD1; CDR3aa: CASSLGLSGGAGQYF; CDR3nt: TGTGCCAGCAGCTTAGGACTCTCAGGGGGCGCTGGGCAGTACTTC
abundance: .; v_gene: TRBV19; len: 15; j_gene: TRBJ2-5; d_gene: .; CDR3aa: CASSLLGEAAVGQYF; CDR3nt: TGTGCCAGTAGCCTCTTGGGGGAGGCAGCAGTTGGCCAGTACTTC
abundance: .; v_gene: TRBV15; len: 18; j_gene: TRBJ1-5; d_gene: TRBD1; CDR3aa: CATSGRGDREDGNQPQHF; CDR3nt: TGTGCCACCAGCGGGAGGGGGGACAGGGAGGATGGCAATCAGCCCCAGCATTTT
abundance: few; v_gene: TRBV7-2; len: 13; j_gene: TRBJ2-7; d_gene: TRBD1; CDR3aa: CASSSDRVREQYF; CDR3nt: TGTGCCAGCAGCTCGGACAGGGTTCGCGAGCAGTACTTC
abundance: .; v_gene: TRBV14; len: 14; j_gene: TRBJ1-3; d_gene: .; CDR3aa: CASSHTGMGNTIYF; CDR3nt: TGTGCCAGCAGCCACACAGGGATGGGAAACACCATATATTTT
abundance: .; v_gene: TRBV4-1; len: 15; j_gene: TRBJ1-1; d_gene: .; CDR3aa: CASSQAPGFVTEAFF; CDR3nt: TGCGCCAGCAGCCAAGCCCCAGGGTTCGTCACTGAAGCTTTCTTT
abundance: .; v_gene: TRBV7-8; len: 16; j_gene: TRBJ2-2; d_gene: TRBD2; CDR3aa: CASSPGLAGVAGELFF; CDR3nt: TGTGCCAGCAGCCCGGGACTAGCGGGAGTGGCCGGGGAGCTGTTTTTT
abundance: .; v_gene: TRBV14; len: 17; j_gene: TRBJ2-1; d_gene: TRBD2; CDR3aa: CASSQDRGGRGYNEQFF; CDR3nt: TGTGCCAGCAGCCAAGATCGAGGCGGGAGGGGTTACAATGAGCAGTTCTTC
abundance: .; v_gene: TRBV7-3; len: 17; j_gene: TRBJ2-3; d_gene: TRBD2; CDR3aa: CASSARGGLAVTDTQYF; CDR3nt: TGTGCCAGCAGCGCCCGTGGGGGACTAGCGGTCACAGATACGCAGTATTTT
abundance: once; v_gene: TRBV5-1; len: 22; j_gene: TRBJ1-2; d_gene: TRBD1; CDR3aa: CASSLWGSAAPGQGRANYGYTF; CDR3nt: TGCGCCAGCAGCTTGTGGGGTTCAGCGGCTCCGGGACAGGGCAGAGCTAACTATGGCTACACCTTC
abundance: .; v_gene: TRBV2; len: 12; j_gene: TRBJ1-4; d_gene: .; CDR3aa: CASRLQGVKLFF; CDR3nt: TGTGCCAGCCGCCTACAGGGCGTAAAACTGTTTTTT
abundance: .; v_gene: TRBV9; len: 15; j_gene: TRBJ2-1; d_gene: .; CDR3aa: CASSRDPRAENEQFF; CDR3nt: TGTGCCAGCAGCCGAGATCCTCGAGCGGAGAATGAGCAGTTCTTC
abundance: once; v_gene: TRBV6-5; len: 14; j_gene: TRBJ1-1; d_gene: .; CDR3aa: CASRAGALNTEAFF; CDR3nt: TGTGCCAGCAGAGCAGGGGCACTGAACACTGAAGCTTTCTTT
abundance: once; v_gene: TRBV12-3/TRBV12-4; len: 13; j_gene: TRBJ2-1; d_gene: TRBD2; CDR3aa: CASRLAVDNEQFF; CDR3nt: TGTGCCAGCAGACTAGCGGTTGACAATGAGCAGTTCTTC
abundance: .; v_gene: TRBV19; len: 14; j_gene: TRBJ2-2; d_gene: .; CDR3aa: CASSGGTATGELFF; CDR3nt: TGTGCCAGTAGTGGGGGGACAGCAACCGGGGAGCTGTTTTTT
abundance: few; v_gene: TRBV6-1; len: 13; j_gene: TRBJ1-2; d_gene: .; CDR3aa: CASSDPGLYGYTF; CDR3nt: TGTGCCAGCAGTGATCCGGGTCTCTATGGCTACACCTTC
abundance: .; v_gene: TRBV7-9; len: 16; j_gene: TRBJ1-1; d_gene: .; CDR3aa: CASSLGSGSMNTEAFF; CDR3nt: TGTGCCAGCAGCTTAGGTTCCGGGTCAATGAACACTGAAGCTTTCTTT
abundance: .; v_gene: TRBV12-3/TRBV12-4; len: 13; j_gene: TRBJ2-2; d_gene: .; CDR3aa: CASSLSGPGELFF; CDR3nt: TGTGCCAGCAGTTTATCAGGGCCCGGGGAGCTGTTTTTT
abundance: .; v_gene: TRBV19; len: 15; j_gene: TRBJ2-3; d_gene: .; CDR3aa: CASSHPGVSTDTQYF; CDR3nt: TGTGCCAGTAGCCATCCGGGGGTTAGCACAGATACGCAGTATTTT
abundance: .; v_gene: TRBV15; len: 15; j_gene: TRBJ1-2; d_gene: .; CDR3aa: CATSTSSTPNYGYTF; CDR3nt: TGTGCCACCAGCACTAGCTCGACCCCTAACTATGGCTACACCTTC
abundance: .; v_gene: TRBV4-1; len: 16; j_gene: TRBJ2-7; d_gene: TRBD2; CDR3aa: CASSQEGSGRSGEQYF; CDR3nt: TGCGCCAGCAGCCAAGAGGGTAGCGGGAGATCGGGGGAGCAGTACTTC
abundance: .; v_gene: TRBV3-1/TRBV3-2; len: 12; j_gene: TRBJ2-7; d_gene: .; CDR3aa: CASSQTGGEQYF; CDR3nt: TGTGCCAGCAGCCAAACGGGTGGCGAGCAGTACTTC
abundance: few; v_gene: TRBV6-2/TRBV6-3; len: 16; j_gene: TRBJ2-1; d_gene: TRBD1; CDR3aa: CASSYARGPSLNEQFF; CDR3nt: TGTGCCAGCAGTTACGCCAGGGGGCCTTCCCTCAATGAGCAGTTCTTC
abundance: .; v_gene: TRBV10-1; len: 14; j_gene: TRBJ2-1; d_gene: .; CDR3aa: CASSPTGFSNEQFF; CDR3nt: TGCGCCAGCAGTCCAACGGGGTTTTCCAATGAGCAGTTCTTC
abundance: .; v_gene: TRBV11-2; len: 18; j_gene: TRBJ2-6; d_gene: .; CDR3aa: CASSLVRTGNSGANVLTF; CDR3nt: TGTGCCAGCAGCTTAGTCAGGACGGGGAACTCTGGGGCCAACGTCCTGACTTTC
abundance: .; v_gene: TRBV9; len: 15; j_gene: TRBJ1-6; d_gene: .; CDR3aa: CASSPQGGGASPLHF; CDR3nt: TGTGCCAGCAGCCCTCAAGGGGGTGGGGCATCACCCCTCCACTTT
abundance: .; v_gene: TRBV28; len: 12; j_gene: TRBJ2-4; d_gene: .; CDR3aa: CASSLPGLAVYF; CDR3nt: TGTGCCAGCAGTCTACCGGGACTGGCGGTGTACTTC
abundance: .; v_gene: TRBV6-5; len: 12; j_gene: TRBJ1-2; d_gene: .; CDR3aa: CASSYAGEGYTF; CDR3nt: TGTGCCAGCAGTTACGCAGGCGAGGGCTACACCTTC
abundance: few; v_gene: TRBV7-9; len: 15; j_gene: TRBJ1-5; d_gene: .; CDR3aa: CASSIGSSLNQPQHF; CDR3nt: TGTGCCAGCAGCATCGGGAGTAGCCTTAATCAGCCCCAGCATTTT
abundance: .; v_gene: TRBV24-1; len: 19; j_gene: TRBJ1-1; d_gene: TRBD1; CDR3aa: CATSDLSDRAPPGSTEAFF; CDR3nt: TGTGCCACCAGTGATTTGTCCGACAGGGCCCCTCCGGGAAGCACTGAAGCTTTCTTT
abundance: .; v_gene: TRBV19; len: 14; j_gene: TRBJ1-5; d_gene: TRBD1; CDR3aa: CASTGTGQHQPQHF; CDR3nt: TGTGCCAGCACCGGGACAGGGCAGCATCAGCCCCAGCATTTT
abundance: .; v_gene: TRBV9; len: 16; j_gene: TRBJ2-5; d_gene: TRBD1; CDR3aa: CASSVERGQRWETQYF; CDR3nt: TGTGCCAGCAGCGTAGAACGGGGACAGAGGTGGGAGACCCAGTACTTC
abundance: .; v_gene: TRBV10-3; len: 17; j_gene: TRBJ1-6; d_gene: TRBD1; CDR3aa: CAISGRGGGDSNSPLHF; CDR3nt: TGTGCCATCAGCGGTCGAGGAGGGGGCGATTCTAATTCACCCCTCCACTTT
abundance: .; v_gene: TRBV29-1; len: 15; j_gene: TRBJ1-2; d_gene: .; CDR3aa: CSVDTTRGPNYGYTF; CDR3nt: TGCAGCGTTGACACGACCAGGGGCCCTAACTATGGCTACACCTTC
abundance: few; v_gene: TRBV18; len: 13; j_gene: TRBJ1-4; d_gene: .; CDR3aa: CASSPSDTRKLFF; CDR3nt: TGTGCCAGCTCACCCTCCGACACCCGAAAACTGTTTTTT
abundance: .; v_gene: TRBV10-3; len: 15; j_gene: TRBJ2-1; d_gene: .; CDR3aa: CAISESSPLSDEQFF; CDR3nt: TGTGCCATCAGTGAGTCGTCTCCCCTTTCCGATGAGCAGTTCTTC
abundance: .; v_gene: TRBV7-8; len: 14; j_gene: TRBJ1-5; d_gene: .; CDR3aa: CASSLIGGREPQHF; CDR3nt: TGTGCCAGCAGCTTAATCGGGGGAAGGGAGCCCCAGCATTTT
abundance: .; v_gene: TRBV7-8; len: 13; j_gene: TRBJ1-2; d_gene: .; CDR3aa: CASTEIPGGSYTF; CDR3nt: TGTGCCAGCACCGAAATCCCGGGGGGGAGCTACACCTTC
abundance: .; v_gene: TRBV28; len: 14; j_gene: TRBJ1-4; d_gene: TRBD1; CDR3aa: CASSLTGTNEKLFF; CDR3nt: TGTGCCAGCAGTTTGACAGGGACTAATGAAAAACTGTTTTTT
abundance: .; v_gene: TRBV7-8; len: 13; j_gene: TRBJ2-5; d_gene: .; CDR3aa: CASSPGPRDFQYF; CDR3nt: TGTGCCAGCAGCCCCGGGCCCCGGGACTTCCAGTACTTC
abundance: .; v_gene: TRBV20-1; len: 15; j_gene: TRBJ2-3; d_gene: .; CDR3aa: CSASRTGFLGDTQYF; CDR3nt: TGCAGTGCTAGTCGAACAGGTTTTCTCGGAGATACGCAGTATTTT